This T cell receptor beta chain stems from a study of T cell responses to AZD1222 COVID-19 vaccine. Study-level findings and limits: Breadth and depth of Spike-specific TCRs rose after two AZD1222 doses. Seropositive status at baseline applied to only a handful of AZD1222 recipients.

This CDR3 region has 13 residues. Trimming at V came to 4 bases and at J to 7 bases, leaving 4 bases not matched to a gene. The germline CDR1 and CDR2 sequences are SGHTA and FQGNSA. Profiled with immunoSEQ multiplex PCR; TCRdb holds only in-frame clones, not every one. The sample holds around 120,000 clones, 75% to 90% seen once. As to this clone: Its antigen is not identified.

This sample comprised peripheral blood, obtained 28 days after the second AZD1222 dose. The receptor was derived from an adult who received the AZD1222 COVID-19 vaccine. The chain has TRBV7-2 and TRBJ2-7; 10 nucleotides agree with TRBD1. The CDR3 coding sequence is TGTGCCAGCAGCTCGGACAGGGGGAGGGAGCAGTACTTC. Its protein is CASSSDRGREQYF.